The 17 T cell receptor beta chains presented below share a single source sample, sequenced in a study of blood T cell repertoires in COVID-19 (dated by TCRdb to the early 2020s). Libraries came from the immunoSEQ multiplex PCR assay. Entries here come from immuneACCESS through TCRdb and include only in-frame sequences with V and J called. Some clones fail to appear in such tables; in the studies checked, an unresolved V gene covers under half of the shortfall, and the cause of the remainder is unknown. This sample is represented by about 170,000 clones; 88% of them were singletons. Roughly 24% of the sample belongs to the ten largest clones. Material: peripheral blood. The receptors come from a man aged 55 to 70 with acute or convalescent COVID-19.

This rearrangement joins TRBV6-4 to TRBJ2-2; TRBD1 matches 9 bases. Germline V gives CDR1 MRHNA, CDR2 SNTAGT. V shed 5 bases and J 0 bases; nucleotides not matched to a gene: 4. The CDR3 sequence is 16 residues long. CDR3 bases: TGTGCCAGCAGTTACACAGGGGGCGCGAACACCGGGGAGCTGTTTTTT. It yields the protein CASSYTGGANTGELFF.

The V and J genes are TRBV24-1 and TRBJ1-1; 7 bases agree with TRBD1. CDR3 length: 15 amino acids. V was clipped by 3 bases and J by 4 bases; unmatched bases: 7. The germline CDR1 and CDR2 sequences are KGHDR and SFDVKD. The CDR3 protein is CATSDTGVPSTEAFF. The DNA for the CDR3 is TGTGCCACCAGTGATACAGGGGTTCCAAGCACTGAAGCTTTCTTT.

The DNA for the CDR3 is TGTGCTAGTCTCGAGGGGGCAACAGATACGCAGTATTTT. As protein: CASLEGATDTQYF. The chain carries TRBV12-5 and TRBJ2-3, with 7 bases that match TRBD1. V lost 8 bases and J lost 3; bases outside the gene matches: 5. The CDR3 has 13 amino acids. Germline V gene sequence: CDR1 LGHNT, CDR2 FRNRAP. Using reference TRBV12-5 and TRBJ2-3 for the parts outside the CDR3, the full variable domain is DARVTQTPRHKVTEMGQEVTMRCQPILGHNTVFWYRQTMMQGLELLAYFRNRAPLDDSGMPKDRFSAEMPDATLATLKIQPSEPRDSAVYFCASLEGATDTQYFGPGTRLTVL.

The chain has TRBV19 and TRBJ2-7; possibly TRBD2 for D (7 bases). Trimming removed 5 bases at V and 7 bases at J, with 15 bases between. In germline, CDR1 is LNHDA, CDR2 SQIVND (reference sequence). This CDR3 is 13 amino acids long. The CDR3 region has the DNA TGTGCCAGTAGTTCTCGGGGGGCGAGGGAGCAGTACTTC. This codes for CASSSRGAREQYF.

This clone came up a few times. This rearrangement joins TRBV6-5 to TRBJ1-5; unclear D gene. The germline gives CDR1 MNHEY, CDR2 SVGAGI. V was trimmed by 7 bases and J by 6 bases, leaving 16 bases between them. This CDR3 comprises 14 residues. The CDR3: CASKSEGFGQPQHF. The CDR3 DNA is TGTGCCAGCAAGTCCGAGGGTTTCGGTCAGCCCCAGCATTTT.

CDR3 sequence: CASSFGRTDTQYF. The CDR3 nucleotides read TGTGCCAGCAGCTTTGGGAGGACAGATACGCAGTATTTT. The rearrangement joins TRBV5-4 to TRBJ2-3; tentatively, D is TRBD2 (6 bases). This CDR3 comprises 13 residues. V lost 2 bases to trimming and J lost 3 bases, with 7 bases between them. The germline V gene encodes CDR1 SGHNT and CDR2 YYREEE (reference sequence).

The rearrangement uses TRBV6-5 and TRBJ1-2, with 7 bases fitting TRBD1. Germline CDR1 MNHEY, CDR2 SVGAGI. The V and J ends lost 4 bases and 2 bases, in that order; junction bases with no gene match: 4. The CDR3 runs 14 residues. The CDR3: CASSSGQRNYGYTF. CDR3 nucleotide sequence: TGTGCCAGCAGTTCGGGACAGAGGAACTATGGCTACACCTTC.

V usage is TRBV4-3 and J usage is TRBJ2-5; 10 nucleotides match TRBD2. Germline assignment: CDR1 LGHNA and CDR2 YSLEER. Losses at the gene ends were 2 bases for V and 4 bases for J; bases not matched to a gene: 4. This CDR3 is 15 amino acids long. CDR3 sequence: CASSQSSGRGETQYF. The CDR3 bases are TGCGCCAGCAGCCAATCTAGCGGGAGAGGAGAGACCCAGTACTTC.

V usage is TRBV6-5 and J usage is TRBJ1-2, with 10 positions matching TRBD1. With V trimmed by 7 bases and J by 5 bases, 10 bases remained unmatched. Germline-derived CDR1 and CDR2 are MNHEY and SVGAGI. CDR3 length equals 15 residues. This CDR3 reads CASTLDRGRVYGYTF. The CDR3, as DNA: TGTGCCAGCACCCTCGACAGGGGGCGTGTTTATGGCTACACCTTC.

J is TRBJ1-5 and V is TRBV27, with 9 bases identical to TRBD1. V shed 5 bases, J shed 9 bases, and the junction held 11 bases outside the gene matches. The CDR3 covers 15 residues. CDR1 and CDR2 (germline): MNHEY, SMNVEV (reference sequence). CDR3 in DNA: TGTGCCAGCAGTGTCTCCGGGACAGGGAATAGGCCCCAGCATTTT. Encoded protein: CASSVSGTGNRPQHF.

The CDR3 reads CASSFTRTGGLREKLFF. The CDR3 DNA sequence: TGTGCCAGCAGTTTTACGAGAACAGGGGGCCTCCGGGAAAAACTGTTTTTT. V and J are TRBV27 and TRBJ1-4, with 9 positions matching TRBD1. V was clipped by 3 bases and J by 8 bases; unmatched bases: 13. The CDR3 loop spans 17 amino acids. CDR1 and CDR2 (germline): MNHEY, SMNVEV (reference sequence). Complete variable domain (other parts from reference TRBV27 and TRBJ1-4): EAQVTQNPRYLITVTGKKLTVTCSQNMNHEYMSWYRQDPGLGLRQIYYSMNVEVTDKGDVPEGYKVSRKEKRNFPLILESPSPNQTSLYFCASSFTRTGGLREKLFFGSGTQLSVL.

This clone was seen more than once but under ten times. The genes are TRBV11-2 and TRBJ2-1; 13 nucleotides agree with TRBD2. This CDR3 comprises 16 residues. V was clipped by 4 bases and J by 6 bases; unmatched bases: 6. Germline lookup yields CDR1 SGHAT and CDR2 FQNNGV. Here the CDR3 DNA reads TGTGCCAGCAGCTGGACTAGCGGGAGTGTGGGCAATGAGCAGTTCTTC. As protein: CASSWTSGSVGNEQFF.

The chain is built from TRBV12-5 and TRBJ2-7; tentative D call: TRBD1 (6 bases). From germline, CDR1 is LGHNT and CDR2 FRNRAP. Trimming cost V 9 bases and J 2 bases, with 14 bases left between them. This CDR3 has 13 amino acids. CDR3 residues: CASPRQDAYEQYF. CDR3 DNA: TGTGCTAGCCCCCGACAGGACGCCTACGAGCAGTACTTC.

The gene calls are TRBV24-1 and TRBJ2-3; 9 nucleotides agree with TRBD2. After removal of 2 bases from V and 0 bases from J, the junction contained 8 bases not matched to a gene. The CDR3 extends over 18 amino acids. CDR1 is KGHDR and CDR2 is SFDVKD in the germline V gene. CDR3 in DNA: TGTGCCACCAGTGATTCAGCGGGGCTAGCGGGGAGCACAGATACGCAGTATTTT. This sequence encodes CATSDSAGLAGSTDTQYF.

This clone has only a few counts. The genes are TRBV6-2 or TRBV6-3 and TRBJ2-7, with D possibly TRBD1 on 6 matching bases. The V gene lost 2 bases and the J gene lost 0 bases, with 8 bases spanning the gap. This CDR3 has 14 amino acids. Germline V gives CDR1 MNHEY, CDR2 SVGEGT. In nucleotides, the CDR3 is TGTGCCAGCAGTTACGGGACAAACTCCTACGAGCAGTACTTC. Protein: CASSYGTNSYEQYF.

CDR3 residues: CASSLAIGAGGLANTEAFF. The CDR3 DNA reads as TGTGCCAGCAGCTTGGCCATAGGGGCAGGGGGTTTGGCTAACACTGAAGCTTTCTTT. The chain couples TRBV5-6 to TRBJ1-1, with 7 bases matching TRBD1. V trimming: 0 bases; J trimming: 2 bases; junction bases outside the gene matches: 16. The germline V gene has CDR1 SGHDT and CDR2 YYEEEE. There are 19 residues in the CDR3.

This clone has only a few counts. The chain is built from TRBV7-2 and TRBJ2-2, with unresolved D. The CDR3 contains 13 residues. V was clipped by 1 base and J by 4 bases, with 4 bases between them. Germline V gene data show CDR1 as SGHTA and CDR2 as FQGNSA. The CDR3 loop reads CASSLDSTGELFF. Written as DNA, the CDR3 is TGTGCCAGCAGCTTAGACAGCACCGGGGAGCTGTTTTTT.